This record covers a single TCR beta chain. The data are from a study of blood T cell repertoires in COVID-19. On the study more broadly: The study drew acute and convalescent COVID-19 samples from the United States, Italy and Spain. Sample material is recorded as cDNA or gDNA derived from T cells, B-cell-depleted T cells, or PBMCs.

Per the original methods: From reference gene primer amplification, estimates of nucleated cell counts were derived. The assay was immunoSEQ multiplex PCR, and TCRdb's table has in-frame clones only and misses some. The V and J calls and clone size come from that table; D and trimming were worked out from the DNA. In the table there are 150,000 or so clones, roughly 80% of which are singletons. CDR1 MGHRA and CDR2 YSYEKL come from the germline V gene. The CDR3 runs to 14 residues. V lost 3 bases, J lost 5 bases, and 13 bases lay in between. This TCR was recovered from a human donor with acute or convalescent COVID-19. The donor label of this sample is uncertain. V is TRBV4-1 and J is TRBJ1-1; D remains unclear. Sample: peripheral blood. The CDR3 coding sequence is TGCGCCAGCAGCCATCCCGGCGGCGGGACTGAAGCTTTCTTT. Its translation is CASSHPGGGTEAFF.